The 10 T cell receptor beta chains in this list originate from one sample, sequenced in a study of blood T cell repertoires in COVID-19. Profiling relied on immunoSEQ multiplex PCR, and the TCRdb table lists in-frame clones only, not all of them. The sample has 120,000 or so clones, less than 80% seen once. The sequenced material came from peripheral blood. The origin of the receptors is a man aged 50 to 60 with acute or convalescent COVID-19.

This clone was recorded once. The chain joins TRBV27 to TRBJ2-7, with 13 bases matching TRBD2. Trimming cost V 5 bases and J 7 bases; bases outside gene matches: 8. The CDR3 is 15 amino acids. Germline V gene lookup returns CDR1 MNHEY and CDR2 SMNVEV (reference sequence). The CDR3 protein is CASSPRTSGSGEQYF. The CDR3 nucleotides read TGTGCCAGCAGTCCAAGGACTAGCGGGAGTGGTGAGCAGTACTTC.

The V gene is TRBV19, the J gene TRBJ1-1; no definite D call. CDR1 is LNHDA and CDR2 is SQIVND in the germline V gene (reference sequence). The CDR3 length is 12 residues. Trimming removed 3 bases at V and 7 bases at J, with 9 bases between. The CDR3 bases are TGTGCCAGTAGTATGAGAGGAGATGAAGCTTTCTTT. Encoded protein: CASSMRGDEAFF. Full variable domain (outside the CDR3, taken from reference TRBV19 and TRBJ1-1): DGGITQSPKYLFRKEGQNVTLSCEQNLNHDAMYWYRQDPGQGLRLIYYSQIVNDFQKGDIAEGYSVSREKKESFPLTVTSAQKNPTAFYLCASSMRGDEAFFGQGTRLTVV.

The V and J genes are TRBV28 and TRBJ2-7, with 8 bases matching TRBD2. Germline CDR1 and CDR2: MDHEN and SYDVKM. The ends lost 10 bases at V and 3 bases at J; junction bases unmatched: 5. This CDR3 region has 12 residues. The DNA for the CDR3 is TGTGCCACCCAGCGGGAGATCTACGAGCAGTACTTC. Protein product: CATQREIYEQYF.

The V and J genes are TRBV10-1 and TRBJ2-1, with a weak D call TRBD2 (8 bases). CDR3 length: 16 residues. The V end lost 5 bases, the J end lost 8 bases, and 22 bases lay between the germline ends. Germline V lookup: CDR1 WNHNN, CDR2 SYGVQD (reference sequence). The CDR3 DNA sequence: TGCGCCAGCAGTTCCGAAGGGGGCGGGGGGCTGGATGAGCAGTTCTTC. The encoded protein is CASSSEGGGGLDEQFF.

This clone was counted only a few times. The chain carries TRBV15 and TRBJ1-5; D is uncertain. CDR3 length: 15 amino acids. With 1 base removed from V and 5 bases from J, the gap between germline ends came to 12 bases. Germline values: CDR1 LNHNV, CDR2 YYDKDF (reference sequence). CDR3 nucleotide sequence: TGTGCCACCAGCAGAGCCCCCGCTAAAGATCAGCCCCAGCATTTT. Its translation: CATSRAPAKDQPQHF.

CDR3 sequence reads: CASSLESSGFFFEQYF. In DNA, the CDR3 is TGTGCCAGCAGCTTAGAATCTTCGGGGTTTTTTTTCGAGCAGTACTTC. V and J are TRBV11-2 and TRBJ2-7, with D possibly TRBD2 on 5 matching bases. The CDR3 covers 16 residues. Germline V gene lookup returns CDR1 SGHAT and CDR2 FQNNGV. The V end lost 0 bases, the J end lost 6 bases, and 18 bases lay between the germline ends. The full variable domain, in which reference TRBV11-2 and TRBJ2-7 provide the parts outside the CDR3, is EAGVAQSPRYKIIEKRQSVAFWCNPISGHATLYWYQQILGQGPKLLIQFQNNGVVDDSQLPKDRFSAERLKGVDSTLKIQPAKLEDSAVYLCASSLESSGFFFEQYFGPGTRLTVT.

The chain couples TRBV9 to TRBJ2-5; D might be TRBD2 (6 bases). Looked up from germline, CDR1 is SGDLS and CDR2 is YYNGEE. Trimming stripped 0 bases from V and 4 bases from J, with 13 bases between. This CDR3 is 15 amino acids long. CDR3 coding DNA: TGTGCCAGCAGCGTAGCCTACGGGAGTCCAGAGACCCAGTACTTC. This gives the protein CASSVAYGSPETQYF.

The chain is built from TRBV7-9 and TRBJ1-1; tentative D call: TRBD1 (5 bases). The length of the CDR3 is 13 residues. Trimming shortened V by 7 bases and J by 1 base, and 10 bases separated the two germline ends. Germline CDR1 and CDR2: SEHNR and FQNEAQ (reference sequence). The CDR3 bases are TGTGCCAGCATAGGGGCCGGGAACACTGAAGCTTTCTTT. This sequence encodes CASIGAGNTEAFF.

The CDR3 protein is CASSVTGVEGYTF. CDR3 nucleotide sequence: TGTGCCAGCAGCGTGACAGGGGTTGAGGGCTACACCTTC. This sequence joins TRBV9 and TRBJ1-2, with 8 positions matching TRBD1. With V trimmed by 2 bases and J by 8 bases, 5 bases remained unmatched. The germline CDR1 and CDR2 sequences are SGDLS and YYNGEE. This CDR3 comprises 13 residues.

The CDR3 protein is CASSLWGLRAAEQFF. CDR3 DNA sequence: TGTGCCAGCAGTTTATGGGGACTTCGGGCTGCTGAGCAGTTCTTC. The chain carries TRBV28 and TRBJ2-1; possibly TRBD2 for D (6 bases). This CDR3 comprises 15 residues. V lost 0 bases and J lost 9, with 15 bases in between. Germline CDR1 and CDR2: MDHEN and SYDVKM.